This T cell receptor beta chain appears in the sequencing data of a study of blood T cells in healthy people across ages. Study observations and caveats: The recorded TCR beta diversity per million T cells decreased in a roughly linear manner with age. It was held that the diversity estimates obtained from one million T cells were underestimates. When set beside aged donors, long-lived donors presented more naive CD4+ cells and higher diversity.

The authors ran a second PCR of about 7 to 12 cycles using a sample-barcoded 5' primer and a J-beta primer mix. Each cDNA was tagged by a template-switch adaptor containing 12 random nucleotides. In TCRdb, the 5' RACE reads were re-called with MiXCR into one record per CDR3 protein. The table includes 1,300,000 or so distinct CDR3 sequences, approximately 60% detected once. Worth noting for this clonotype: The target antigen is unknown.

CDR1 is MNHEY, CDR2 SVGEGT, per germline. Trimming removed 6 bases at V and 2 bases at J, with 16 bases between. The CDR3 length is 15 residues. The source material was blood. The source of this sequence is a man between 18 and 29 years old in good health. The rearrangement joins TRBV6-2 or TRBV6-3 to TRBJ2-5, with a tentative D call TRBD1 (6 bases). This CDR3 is CASRPPGTPQETQYF. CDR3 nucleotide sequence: TGTGCCAGCAGACCCCCGGGGACACCACAAGAGACCCAGTACTTC.